Below are 21 T cell receptor beta chains sequenced from a single sample in a study of human T cells and chemical hapten exposure. A single record per CDR3 protein comes from TCRdb applying MiXCR to the RACE reads. The sample consists of about 65,000 distinct CDR3 sequences, about 6% of them appearing once. Time point in this sample: healthy volunteer bleed at 6 weeks. Total RNA was extracted from unfractionated whole blood. Sequences were obtained from whole blood. The receptor set was obtained from a female donor in good health. Some clones in this sample may be carry-over from other donors' samples.

A few counts support this clonotype. This chain connects TRBV20-1 to TRBJ1-6, with 7 nucleotides matching TRBD1. The CDR3 loop spans 15 amino acids. Germline V lookup: CDR1 DFQATT, CDR2 SNEGSKA (reference sequence). Unmatched junction bases numbered 5, after V lost 6 bases and J lost 0 bases. In nucleotides, the CDR3 is TGCAGTGCCCCGGGACAGAGCTCCTATAATTCACCCCTCCACTTT. Its protein is CSAPGQSSYNSPLHF.

This clonotype appeared many times. CDR3 nucleotide sequence: TGTGCCAGCAGTTCCCAACTACACCGGGACTGGGTTAGTCAGACCCAGTACTTC. Translating it yields CASSSQLHRDWVSQTQYF. The chain combines TRBV28 with TRBJ2-5; D possibly corresponds to TRBD2 (6 bases). Looked up from germline, CDR1 is MDHEN and CDR2 is SYDVKM. The CDR3 is 18 residues long. V lost 4 bases and J lost 6, with 27 bases in between.

The V and J genes are TRBV4-2 and TRBJ2-6; D is possibly TRBD1 (5 bases). The CDR3 consists of 17 residues. V was shortened by 2 bases and J by 0 bases, with 11 bases between the two germline ends. CDR1 is LGHNA, CDR2 YNFKEQ, per germline. The CDR3 protein is CASSQPDSSSGANVLTF. The CDR3 nucleotides read TGTGCCAGCAGCCAACCCGACAGTTCCTCTGGGGCCAACGTCCTGACTTTC.

The table lists this clonotype with a few counts. The DNA of the CDR3 is TGCAGTGCTAGATCCGGGAATAGCAATCAGCCCCAGCATTTT. Translated: CSARSGNSNQPQHF. J is TRBJ1-5 and V is TRBV20-1; D ambiguous. Germline assignment: CDR1 DFQATT and CDR2 SNEGSKA (reference sequence). The germline V and J ends were trimmed by 2 bases and 0 bases, with 8 bases remaining between them. The CDR3 spans 14 residues.

This clonotype was observed a few times. The genes are TRBV20-1 and TRBJ1-5; TRBD1 aligns across 7 bases. Germline trimming cut 4 bases from V and 7 bases from J; bases unmatched to any gene: 10. CDR3 length equals 14 residues. Germline CDR1 and CDR2: DFQATT and SNEGSKA (reference sequence). CDR3 protein: CSAKGGQGGQPQHF. The DNA for the CDR3 is TGCAGTGCTAAAGGAGGGCAGGGGGGACAGCCCCAGCATTTT.

There are many counts of this clonotype. CDR3 loop: CSASPAVYYEQYF. DNA for the CDR3: TGCAGTGCTAGTCCCGCCGTATACTACGAGCAGTACTTC. This rearrangement joins TRBV20-1 to TRBJ2-7; D is undetermined. The CDR3 covers 13 residues. Germline-derived CDR1 and CDR2 are DFQATT and SNEGSKA (reference sequence). V was pared by 3 bases and J by 3 bases, with 12 bases between.

Ten or more counts support this clonotype. The V and J genes are TRBV2 and TRBJ1-1, with 9 bases aligning to TRBD1. The CDR3 spans 14 residues. CDR1 is SNHLY and CDR2 is FYNNEI in the germline V gene. V was clipped by 8 bases and J by 1 base; unmatched bases: 5. CDR3 sequence (DNA): TGTGCCAGCCTGGACAGGGGCCGGAACACTGAAGCTTTCTTT. Its translation is CASLDRGRNTEAFF. The complete variable domain, with remaining parts taken from reference TRBV2 and TRBJ1-1, reads EPEVTQTPSHQVTQMGQEVILRCVPISNHLYFYWYRQILGQKVEFLVSFYNNEISEKSEIFDDQFSVERPDGSNFTLKIRSTKLEDSAMYFCASLDRGRNTEAFFGQGTRLTVV.

Written as DNA, the CDR3 is TGTGCCAGCAGTGACCTAATACAGGGGTTCAATGAAAAACTGTTTTTT. It specifies CASSDLIQGFNEKLFF. The rearrangement links TRBV6-1 to TRBJ1-4, with 7 nucleotides matching TRBD1. This CDR3 spans 16 amino acids. V gave up 3 bases and J gave up 5 bases; unmatched junction bases: 9. Germline CDR1 MNHNS, CDR2 SASEGT.

In its sample, this clonotype was seen a few times. The chain combines TRBV5-1 with TRBJ2-7, with D possibly called TRBD1 or TRBD2 (7 bases each). Germline V CDR1 and CDR2: SGHRS, YFSETQ. V was trimmed by 2 bases and J by 2 bases, leaving 11 bases between them. The CDR3 is made up of 14 amino acids. Written as DNA, the CDR3 is TGCGCCAGCAGCTTTTCAGGGGGGGCCTACGAGCAGTACTTC. It specifies CASSFSGGAYEQYF.

J is TRBJ1-1 and V is TRBV28; D gene ambiguous. Looked up from germline, CDR1 is MDHEN and CDR2 is SYDVKM. V lost 2 bases to trimming and J lost 0 bases, with 7 bases between them. CDR3 length equals 14 residues. The CDR3 sequence is CASSLIVLNTEAFF. CDR3 nucleotide sequence: TGTGCCAGCAGTTTAATCGTCCTGAACACTGAAGCTTTCTTT.

The chain recombines TRBV2 with TRBJ1-4; D possibly corresponds to TRBD1 (5 bases). This CDR3 is built from 13 residues. V lost 4 bases, J lost 5 bases, and 8 bases lay in between. Germline V gene sequence: CDR1 SNHLY, CDR2 FYNNEI. CDR3 loop: CASSGQGNEKLFF. The CDR3 DNA reads TGTGCCAGCAGTGGGCAGGGAAATGAAAAACTGTTTTTT. Filled out from reference TRBV2 and TRBJ1-4, the complete variable domain reads EPEVTQTPSHQVTQMGQEVILRCVPISNHLYFYWYRQILGQKVEFLVSFYNNEISEKSEIFDDQFSVERPDGSNFTLKIRSTKLEDSAMYFCASSGQGNEKLFFGSGTQLSVL.

The V and J genes are TRBV20-1 and TRBJ1-1; the D is unclear. Germline V CDR1 and CDR2: DFQATT, SNEGSKA (reference sequence). This CDR3 is 15 amino acids long. V was shortened by 3 bases and J by 0 bases, with 14 bases between the two germline ends. The CDR3 region has the DNA TGCAGTGCTAGGCCGGCGGAGAAACTGAACACTGAAGCTTTCTTT. Encoded protein: CSARPAEKLNTEAFF.

This clonotype was counted many times. This chain joins TRBV25-1 and TRBJ2-7; TRBD2 agrees at 8 bases. The CDR3 contains 16 residues. With 2 bases clipped from V and 3 bases from J, the junction kept 9 bases outside the gene matches. Germline-derived CDR1 and CDR2 are MGHDK and SYGVNS. CDR3: CASSEGSSGYSYEQYF. CDR3 in DNA: TGTGCCAGCAGTGAAGGCTCTAGCGGGTACAGCTACGAGCAGTACTTC.

This clonotype showed up many times. The chain is built from TRBV29-1 and TRBJ2-1; D unclear. Germline V CDR1 and CDR2: SQVTM, ANQGSEA. The CDR3 runs to 12 residues. Between the trimmed V and J ends, which lost 4 bases and 9 bases, there was a span of 13 bases. The CDR3 DNA reads TGCAGCGTTGGACCGCCCGAGTGTGAGCAGTTCTTC. It translates to CSVGPPECEQFF.

The table lists this clonotype with many counts. The genes are TRBV2 and TRBJ1-5, with a tentative D call TRBD1 (5 bases). The V end lost 6 bases, the J end lost 0 bases, and 9 bases lay between the germline ends. CDR1 and CDR2 from the germline V gene are SNHLY and FYNNEI. This CDR3 is built from 14 residues. As DNA, the CDR3 is TGTGCCAGCAGAGGGACGTCTAGCAATCAGCCCCAGCATTTT. Protein product: CASRGTSSNQPQHF.

This clonotype was seen ten or more times. V is TRBV12-3 or TRBV12-4 and J is TRBJ2-1; D is perhaps TRBD2 (6 bases). Trimming removed 6 bases from V and 2 bases from J, with 14 bases in between. CDR3 length: 15 amino acids. The CDR3 DNA reads TGTGCCAGCAGCCTGCGGGGCGGACCCTACAATGAGCAGTTCTTC. Translating gives CASSLRGGPYNEQFF.

The chain uses TRBV20-1 and TRBJ2-3, with 7 bases fitting TRBD2. This CDR3 spans 15 amino acids. Trimming took 0 bases from V and 7 from J; bases not matched to a gene: 10. Germline CDR1 and CDR2: DFQATT and SNEGSKA (reference sequence). The DNA for the CDR3 is TGCAGTGCTAGAGATCATGCGGGGGACTCCTATACGCAGTATTTT. It encodes CSARDHAGDSYTQYF.

This clonotype was observed at least ten times. The chain links TRBV3-1 to TRBJ2-3; 7 positions agree with TRBD2. The CDR3 loop spans 14 amino acids. The junction had 6 bases not matched to a gene; V was cut back by 4 bases and J by 5 bases. Germline CDR1 and CDR2: LGHDT and YNNKEL (reference sequence). CDR3 loop: CASSLLGRGDTQYF. CDR3 bases: TGTGCCAGCAGCCTTTTGGGGAGGGGAGATACGCAGTATTTT.

This clonotype occurred many times. The chain links TRBV5-4 to TRBJ1-1, with a weak D call TRBD1 (6 bases). The V end was cut by 0 bases, the J end by 4 bases, with 10 bases between. The V gene's germline CDR1 is SGHNT and CDR2 YYREEE (reference sequence). The CDR3 runs 14 residues. CDR3 in amino acids: CASSLVDSRTEAFF. The CDR3 region has the DNA TGTGCCAGCAGCTTGGTGGACAGCCGCACTGAAGCTTTCTTT.

This clonotype was seen at least ten times. The rearrangement links TRBV7-2 to TRBJ2-3, with TRBD2 matching over 9 bases. Germline CDR1 reads SGHTA; CDR2 reads FQGNSA. The CDR3 spans 17 residues. With 0 bases clipped from V and 5 bases from J, the junction kept 9 bases outside the gene matches. The CDR3 is CASSLASGSGSKDTQYF. DNA for the CDR3: TGTGCCAGCAGCTTAGCTAGCGGGAGTGGCTCGAAAGATACGCAGTATTTT. Using reference TRBV7-2 and TRBJ2-3 for the parts outside the CDR3, the full variable domain is GAGVSQSPSNKVTEKGKDVELRCDPISGHTALYWYRQSLGQGLEFLIYFQGNSAPDKSGLPSDRFSAERTGGSVSTLTIQRTQQEDSAVYLCASSLASGSGSKDTQYFGPGTRLTVL.

The chain links TRBV12-3 or TRBV12-4 to TRBJ2-3, with TRBD2 matching over 14 bases. V lost 6 bases, J lost 2 bases, and 7 bases stayed unmatched. The CDR3 length is 17 residues. The CDR3 sequence is CASSPGLAGVDTDTQYF. The CDR3 DNA is TGTGCCAGCAGCCCGGGACTAGCGGGAGTTGACACAGATACGCAGTATTTT.